The clone carrying this T cell receptor (beta chain) was counted ten times or more. Its antigen is not known. This specimen belongs to a study of neurological immune-mediated disorders. Study-wide results and caveats: Multiple sclerosis, the disease with the least TCR clonal expansion, fell below healthy controls, whereas HTLV-1-associated myelopathy showed the most.

CDR3 size: 16 residues. The junction had 11 bases not matched to a gene; V was cut back by 4 bases and J by 5 bases. Germline V gives CDR1 SGHRS, CDR2 YFSETQ. The cDNA was synthesized by 5'RACE incorporating 10-nucleotide random UMIs. Over 200 million TCR-beta sequences (from 15-18 subjects) were yielded by each sequencing run. MiXCR was run by TCRdb on the 5' RACE reads, yielding one entry per CDR3 protein. This repertoire shows around 50,000 distinct CDR3 sequences, about an eighth found once; its top ten account for 3.5% to 5%. The sample's time point: longitudinal time-point 2. It was from 2 million PBMCs stored at -80 C that the unsorted libraries were obtained.

This rearrangement joins TRBV5-1 to TRBJ2-1, with 8 bases aligning to TRBD1. Sample: PBMCs. The TCR sequence derives from a male donor with HTLV-1-associated myelopathy (HAM/TSP). For the CDR3, the DNA is TGCGCCAGCAGCGGGACCCGAGGGACAGGAGACAATGAGCAGTTCTTC. Translating gives CASSGTRGTGDNEQFF.